This is a list of T cell receptor beta chains from one sample in a study of post-analysis software for immune sequencing data. TCRdb re-analysed the PCR reads in MiXCR, keeping a single row per CDR3 protein. Seen here are hundreds of thousands of distinct CDR3 sequences, 40% to 50% observed once, and the top ten hold under 2%. Sequenced sample: blood. All receptors derive from a girl aged 10 to 17 with multiple sclerosis. The CDR3 runs from the conserved cysteine through the conserved F or W. Fields, in order: D gene, J gene, clone size, V gene, CDR3 DNA, CDR3 protein. D genes are given only for firm matches. Part of the rows lack a size; the others show once, few, many or a class for expanded clones.

d_call: NA
j_call: TRBJ1-1
clone_size: few
v_call: TRBV7-2
cdr3_nt: TGTGCCAGCAGCCTGTCCATAGGTTTTGAGGCTGAAGCTTTCTTT
cdr3_aa: CASSLSIGFEAEAFF

d_call: TRBD2
j_call: TRBJ2-7
clone_size: NA
v_call: TRBV4-1
cdr3_nt: TGCGCCAGCAGCCAAGATCCGGGACTAGTATTCGGCGAGCGGTATTTC
cdr3_aa: CASSQDPGLVFGERYF

d_call: TRBD2
j_call: TRBJ2-1
clone_size: NA
v_call: TRBV3-1
cdr3_nt: TGTGCCAGCACCAGCGGGATAATCTACAATGAGCAGTTCTTC
cdr3_aa: CASTSGIIYNEQFF

d_call: NA
j_call: TRBJ2-7
clone_size: few
v_call: TRBV29-1
cdr3_nt: TGCAGCGCTCGGAAGGGTGATCGCGAGCAGTACTTC
cdr3_aa: CSARKGDREQYF

d_call: TRBD2
j_call: TRBJ2-7
clone_size: NA
v_call: TRBV11-2
cdr3_nt: TGTGCCAGCAGCTTAGTTGCTAGCGGACGGTCCTACTCATACGAGCAGTACTTC
cdr3_aa: CASSLVASGRSYSYEQYF

d_call: NA
j_call: TRBJ1-1
clone_size: NA
v_call: TRBV5-5
cdr3_nt: TGTGCCAGCAGCTTGGGCCAGAGAAACACTGAAGCTTTCTTT
cdr3_aa: CASSLGQRNTEAFF

d_call: NA
j_call: TRBJ2-7
clone_size: NA
v_call: TRBV7-2
cdr3_nt: TGTGCCAGCAGCTTAGGAAGACGGACGACCTACGAGCAGTACTTC
cdr3_aa: CASSLGRRTTYEQYF

d_call: TRBD1
j_call: TRBJ2-7
clone_size: NA
v_call: TRBV7-6
cdr3_nt: TGTGCCTCGCGACAGGGCTTCGAGCAGTACTTC
cdr3_aa: CASRQGFEQYF

d_call: NA
j_call: TRBJ1-2
clone_size: NA
v_call: TRBV29-1
cdr3_nt: TGCAGCGCCTTGGATATGTTTAACTATGGCTACACCTTC
cdr3_aa: CSALDMFNYGYTF

d_call: NA
j_call: TRBJ2-1
clone_size: few
v_call: TRBV12-3/TRBV12-4
cdr3_nt: TGTGCCAGCAGTCCCTATTGGGCTCGCGAGCAGTTCTTC
cdr3_aa: CASSPYWAREQFF

d_call: NA
j_call: TRBJ2-7
clone_size: few
v_call: TRBV12-3/TRBV12-4
cdr3_nt: TGTGCCAGCACCAAACAGGGAACGGCTAAACAGTACTTC
cdr3_aa: CASTKQGTAKQYF

d_call: TRBD1
j_call: TRBJ1-1
clone_size: NA
v_call: TRBV27
cdr3_nt: TGTGCCAGCAGTCGCCAGGGGGCGAACACTGAAGCTTTCTTT
cdr3_aa: CASSRQGANTEAFF

d_call: NA
j_call: TRBJ2-6
clone_size: NA
v_call: TRBV6-6
cdr3_nt: TGTGCCAGCAGCCCCGTAGGATTATCTGGGGCCAACGTCCTGACTTTC
cdr3_aa: CASSPVGLSGANVLTF

d_call: TRBD2
j_call: TRBJ2-7
clone_size: NA
v_call: TRBV6-5
cdr3_nt: TGTGCCAGCAGTTATTCCGGACTAGCGGGATCCTCCTACGAGCAGTACTTC
cdr3_aa: CASSYSGLAGSSYEQYF

d_call: NA
j_call: TRBJ2-3
clone_size: few
v_call: TRBV7-9
cdr3_nt: TGTGCCAGCAGCTTCCGACATGTGCGGCCTATGGGAACAGATACGCAGTATTTT
cdr3_aa: CASSFRHVRPMGTDTQYF

d_call: NA
j_call: TRBJ1-1
clone_size: NA
v_call: TRBV7-8
cdr3_nt: TGTGCCAGCAGCCCCCGGACAGCCATGAACACTGAAGCTTTCTTT
cdr3_aa: CASSPRTAMNTEAFF

d_call: NA
j_call: TRBJ2-1
clone_size: NA
v_call: TRBV10-3
cdr3_nt: TGTGCCATCAGGGACGGGGAGGTAAATGAGCAGTTCTTC
cdr3_aa: CAIRDGEVNEQFF

d_call: TRBD2
j_call: TRBJ2-1
clone_size: once
v_call: TRBV16
cdr3_nt: TGTGCCAGCAGCCCCCCCAGCGGGAGCGATGAGCAGTTCTTC
cdr3_aa: CASSPPSGSDEQFF

d_call: TRBD2
j_call: TRBJ2-7
clone_size: NA
v_call: TRBV7-9
cdr3_nt: TGTGCCAGCAGCCCGGGGAAACTAGCGGGAGGGTACAGCGAGCAGTACTTC
cdr3_aa: CASSPGKLAGGYSEQYF

d_call: NA
j_call: TRBJ2-7
clone_size: NA
v_call: TRBV12-3/TRBV12-4
cdr3_nt: TGTGCCAGCAGTTTAGGCACAGCAGGGTTAACCTACGAGCAGTACTTC
cdr3_aa: CASSLGTAGLTYEQYF

d_call: TRBD2
j_call: TRBJ2-5
clone_size: NA
v_call: TRBV20-1
cdr3_nt: TGCAGTGCCATTACTAGCGGGCCATTCCAAGAGACCCAGTACTTC
cdr3_aa: CSAITSGPFQETQYF

d_call: NA
j_call: TRBJ1-1
clone_size: NA
v_call: TRBV5-1
cdr3_nt: TGCGCCAGCAGCTTGGAGGTCCGCACTGAAGCTTTCTTT
cdr3_aa: CASSLEVRTEAFF

d_call: TRBD1
j_call: TRBJ2-5
clone_size: NA
v_call: TRBV5-1
cdr3_nt: TGCGCCAGCAGCCCATCACCGACAGGGGAGACCCAGTACTTC
cdr3_aa: CASSPSPTGETQYF

d_call: NA
j_call: TRBJ2-7
clone_size: once
v_call: TRBV10-3
cdr3_nt: TGTGCCATCAGTGAGTCTCGCGAGGGGCGCCGCGAGCAGTACTTC
cdr3_aa: CAISESREGRREQYF

d_call: TRBD1
j_call: TRBJ1-1
clone_size: few
v_call: TRBV29-1
cdr3_nt: TGCAGCGTTGAGGGGGACAGGGGGACTGACGGAGCTTTCTTT
cdr3_aa: CSVEGDRGTDGAFF

d_call: NA
j_call: TRBJ2-1
clone_size: few
v_call: TRBV12-3/TRBV12-4
cdr3_nt: TGTGCCAGCAGTTTCGAGGCTTTGGGGAATGAGCAGTTCTTC
cdr3_aa: CASSFEALGNEQFF

d_call: NA
j_call: TRBJ2-3
clone_size: NA
v_call: TRBV20-1
cdr3_nt: TGCAGTGTTACGGGGGGCACAGATACGCAGTATTTT
cdr3_aa: CSVTGGTDTQYF

d_call: NA
j_call: TRBJ2-5
clone_size: NA
v_call: TRBV10-3
cdr3_nt: TGTGCCATCAGTGACCTGGTAGAAGAGACCCAGTACTTC
cdr3_aa: CAISDLVEETQYF

d_call: TRBD2
j_call: TRBJ2-7
clone_size: NA
v_call: TRBV6-6
cdr3_nt: TGTGCCAGCAGGGAACTAGCGGGAGTGACCTACGAGCAGTACTTC
cdr3_aa: CASRELAGVTYEQYF

d_call: NA
j_call: TRBJ1-2
clone_size: NA
v_call: TRBV7-9
cdr3_nt: TGTGCCAGCAGCACGGGATTCCCGACCCGACTGGATGGCTACACCTTC
cdr3_aa: CASSTGFPTRLDGYTF

d_call: NA
j_call: TRBJ2-3
clone_size: NA
v_call: TRBV7-2
cdr3_nt: TGTGCCAGCAGCCCCGTACAGTTTCCTACAGATACGCAGTATTTT
cdr3_aa: CASSPVQFPTDTQYF

d_call: TRBD1
j_call: TRBJ1-5
clone_size: few
v_call: TRBV12-3/TRBV12-4
cdr3_nt: TGTGCCACCCGCGAGGACAGGGGATTTTATAGCAATCAGCCCCAGCATTTT
cdr3_aa: CATREDRGFYSNQPQHF

d_call: NA
j_call: TRBJ2-1
clone_size: NA
v_call: TRBV20-1
cdr3_nt: TGCAGTGCGAGACCGCGCGGCTCCTACAATGAGCAGTTCTTC
cdr3_aa: CSARPRGSYNEQFF

d_call: NA
j_call: TRBJ2-1
clone_size: NA
v_call: TRBV7-2
cdr3_nt: TGTGCCAGCAGCCACAGGTATAATTCGAATGAGCAGTTCTTC
cdr3_aa: CASSHRYNSNEQFF

d_call: TRBD1
j_call: TRBJ1-2
clone_size: once
v_call: TRBV4-1
cdr3_nt: TGCGCCAGCATTGACCCGACTCGGACAGGCCTTAGCTATGGCTACACCTTC
cdr3_aa: CASIDPTRTGLSYGYTF

d_call: NA
j_call: TRBJ2-1
clone_size: NA
v_call: TRBV24-1
cdr3_nt: TGTGCCACCAGGGACTTGGACAGCTACAATGAGCAGTTCTTC
cdr3_aa: CATRDLDSYNEQFF

d_call: NA
j_call: TRBJ2-1
clone_size: once
v_call: TRBV5-5
cdr3_nt: TGTGCCAGCAGCCCTCAATGGGGGCGGGGATACAATGAGCAGTTCTTC
cdr3_aa: CASSPQWGRGYNEQFF

d_call: TRBD2
j_call: TRBJ2-1
clone_size: few
v_call: TRBV9
cdr3_nt: TGTGCCAGCAGCGTAGGGGGTGGGGGACTAGCCGGCTATGAGCAGTTCTTC
cdr3_aa: CASSVGGGGLAGYEQFF

d_call: NA
j_call: TRBJ2-3
clone_size: NA
v_call: TRBV15
cdr3_nt: TGTGCCACCAGCAGAGATAAATTCGGGACACGAAACACAGATACGCAGTATTTT
cdr3_aa: CATSRDKFGTRNTDTQYF

d_call: NA
j_call: TRBJ2-3
clone_size: NA
v_call: TRBV5-1
cdr3_nt: TGCGCCAGCAGCTTGGACGCGGGGGCCACAGATACGCAGTATTTT
cdr3_aa: CASSLDAGATDTQYF

d_call: NA
j_call: TRBJ2-7
clone_size: NA
v_call: TRBV12-3/TRBV12-4
cdr3_nt: TGTGCCAGCACCCGGGGGCAGGCACCCTACGAGCAGTACTTC
cdr3_aa: CASTRGQAPYEQYF

d_call: TRBD2
j_call: TRBJ2-1
clone_size: NA
v_call: TRBV20-1
cdr3_nt: TGCAGTGCTCTTAGACTAGCGGGGAGCTCCTACAATGAGCAGTTCTTC
cdr3_aa: CSALRLAGSSYNEQFF

d_call: NA
j_call: TRBJ2-2
clone_size: NA
v_call: TRBV12-3/TRBV12-4
cdr3_nt: TGTGCCAGCAGTTTAGTGGCGGGGATAGTTACCGGGGAGCTGTTTTTT
cdr3_aa: CASSLVAGIVTGELFF

d_call: NA
j_call: TRBJ2-7
clone_size: few
v_call: TRBV2
cdr3_nt: TGTGCCAGCAGGTCCCCGGGTACCTCCTACGAGCAGTACTTC
cdr3_aa: CASRSPGTSYEQYF

d_call: NA
j_call: TRBJ2-7
clone_size: NA
v_call: TRBV6-5
cdr3_nt: TGTGCCAGCAGTTACGGACAGCGACCCTACGAGCAGTACTTC
cdr3_aa: CASSYGQRPYEQYF

d_call: TRBD2
j_call: TRBJ2-7
clone_size: few
v_call: TRBV20-1
cdr3_nt: TGCAGTGCTAGAGGAAAAGGAGCGGGAGGTCCCTACGAGCAGTACTTC
cdr3_aa: CSARGKGAGGPYEQYF

d_call: NA
j_call: TRBJ1-4
clone_size: NA
v_call: TRBV2
cdr3_nt: TGTGCCAGCCACAATATCAGAAATGAAAAACTGTTTTTT
cdr3_aa: CASHNIRNEKLFF

d_call: TRBD1
j_call: TRBJ2-3
clone_size: NA
v_call: TRBV12-3/TRBV12-4
cdr3_nt: TGTGCCAGCAGCACTAGGACAGGGGGCACAGATACGCAGTATTTT
cdr3_aa: CASSTRTGGTDTQYF

d_call: NA
j_call: TRBJ2-3
clone_size: NA
v_call: TRBV20-1
cdr3_nt: TGCAGTGCTTTGGGGGGCGCTACTAGCACAGATACGCAGTATTTT
cdr3_aa: CSALGGATSTDTQYF